The rows below give T cell receptor beta chains drawn from one sample of a study of blood T cell repertoires in COVID-19. Clones were sequenced by immunoSEQ multiplex PCR, and TCRdb holds only the in-frame ones, with some missing. The sample comprises a few hundred thousand clones, 75% to 90% of which are singletons, and 3.5% to 5% rests with the top ten. The sequenced material came from peripheral blood. All receptors derive from a middle-aged woman who had recovered from COVID-19. Both conserved end residues are part of each CDR3. The order of the fields is CDR3 length, D gene, clone size, J gene, V gene, CDR3 DNA, CDR3 protein. D genes are given only for firm matches. Size values are once, few and many counts, or a class for expanded clones, and some rows have none.

14 TRBD1 few TRBJ1-1 TRBV6-5 TGTGCCAGCAGTTACCGACAGGGGTACACTGAAGCTTTCTTT CASSYRQGYTEAFF
15 - few TRBJ2-1 TRBV5-4 TGTGCCAGCAGCCGGGACTCGAGCTCCTACAATGAGCAGTTCTTC CASSRDSSSYNEQFF
15 - - TRBJ2-1 TRBV6-6 TGTGCCAGCAGTTACGGGCCAGTAATTTACAATGAGCAGTTCTTC CASSYGPVIYNEQFF
15 TRBD1 - TRBJ1-2 TRBV28 TGTGCCAGCAGTTATCCCCCAGGGGGGCGTTATGGCTACACCTTC CASSYPPGGRYGYTF
17 - - TRBJ2-2 TRBV18 TGTGCCAGCTCACCACCCAGCGTTCACATTGACACCGGGGAGCTGTTTTTT CASSPPSVHIDTGELFF
14 - - TRBJ1-2 TRBV7-9 TGTGCCAGCAGCCCTCGGGGTGTGGGCTATGGCTACACCTTC CASSPRGVGYGYTF
17 TRBD1 - TRBJ1-2 TRBV18 TGTGCCAGCTCGGATTCACCCGCGGGACAGAGCTTCTATGGCTACACCTTC CASSDSPAGQSFYGYTF
15 - - TRBJ1-6 TRBV4-1 TGCGCCAGCAGCCAAGACCCAGGGGTAGGTTCACCCCTCCACTTT CASSQDPGVGSPLHF
14 TRBD2 few TRBJ2-1 TRBV9 TGTGCCAGCAGCGTAGCCACTAGCGAGGGTGAGCAGTTCTTC CASSVATSEGEQFF
15 - once TRBJ2-6 TRBV18 TGTGCCAGCTCACCAGGCAGGACTGGGGCCAACGTCCTGACTTTC CASSPGRTGANVLTF
13 - - TRBJ1-4 TRBV7-2 TGTGCCAGCAGCCCCCACAGTAATGAAAAACTGTTTTTT CASSPHSNEKLFF
12 TRBD2 - TRBJ2-7 TRBV27 TGTGCCAGCAGTTTAGGGGGGGGAGAGCAGTACTTC CASSLGGGEQYF
10 - - TRBJ1-1 TRBV29-1 TGCAGCGTTGATTCGGTAACGGCTTTCTTT CSVDSVTAFF
13 TRBD2 few TRBJ2-5 TRBV7-8 TGTGCCAGCAGCACTAGCGGGAGGGAGACCCAGTACTTC CASSTSGRETQYF
16 - - TRBJ2-3 TRBV18 TGTGCCAGCTCACCACCCACTAGCTCGCGCACAGATACGCAGTATTTT CASSPPTSSRTDTQYF
12 - - TRBJ1-1 TRBV2 TGTGCCAGCAGTCGTCGGAGATTTGAAGCTTTCTTT CASSRRRFEAFF
15 - - TRBJ1-5 TRBV27 TGTGCCAGCAGTCCGCTCAAAACAGGGAACCAGCCCCAGCATTTT CASSPLKTGNQPQHF
15 - - TRBJ2-5 TRBV19 TGTGCCAGTAGTGAGACTGGACTACCCACAGAGACCCAGTACTTC CASSETGLPTETQYF
18 - few TRBJ2-2 TRBV25-1 TGTGCCAGCAGTGTGGGGGCCGGGACACACACTAAGGCCGGGGAGCTGTTTTTT CASSVGAGTHTKAGELFF
13 - - TRBJ2-1 TRBV27 TGTGCCAGCGGACTATCAGGTATCTATGAGCAGTTCTTC CASGLSGIYEQFF
15 - - TRBJ2-1 TRBV5-4 TGTGCCAGCAGCTTGGGCAGAATCACCTACAATGAGCAGTTCTTC CASSLGRITYNEQFF
14 - - TRBJ1-1 TRBV14 TGTGCCAGCAGCCAACAGATCAGAAACACTGAAGCTTTCTTT CASSQQIRNTEAFF
16 TRBD1 - TRBJ1-2 TRBV3-1/TRBV3-2 TGTGCCAGCAGCCAAGACAGGGGGCGCACGAACTATGGCTACACCTTC CASSQDRGRTNYGYTF
14 - - TRBJ1-1 TRBV6-1 TGTGCCAGCAGTGAAGTTGACTCAGCGACTGAAGCTTTCTTT CASSEVDSATEAFF
14 - - TRBJ2-7 TRBV18 TGTGCCAGCTCACCAGATCCGGGGATAAAAGAGCAGTACTTC CASSPDPGIKEQYF
14 - - TRBJ2-1 TRBV30 TGTGCCTGGACTGAAGGGAGCTCCTACAATGAGCAGTTCTTC CAWTEGSSYNEQFF
18 TRBD1 - TRBJ2-7 TRBV14 TGTGCCAGCAGCCAGCGGGGACAGGGAGTCCTTATGCCCTACGAGCAGTACTTC CASSQRGQGVLMPYEQYF
13 TRBD1 - TRBJ2-7 TRBV27 TGTGCCAGCGGACAGGGACAGGGCTACGAGCAGTACTTC CASGQGQGYEQYF
16 TRBD1 - TRBJ1-6 TRBV19 TGTGCCTGCGCGAGAAACAGGGGCGCCGGTAATTCACCCCTCCACTTT CACARNRGAGNSPLHF
11 TRBD1 - TRBJ1-3 TRBV28 TGTGCCAGCAGGGGACAGGGCCGGCTCCTTTTT CASRGQGRLLF
13 TRBD1 - TRBJ1-1 TRBV27 TGTGCCAGCAGCCGGACAGGGAACACTGAAGCTTTCTTT CASSRTGNTEAFF
12 TRBD2 once TRBJ2-5 TRBV5-4 TGTGCCAGCGGGGGGGGTGGAGAGACCCAGTACTTC CASGGGGETQYF
15 - - TRBJ1-4 TRBV5-5 TGTGCCAGCAGCGTCCGGGCCCTGGAGGATGAAAAACTGTTTTTT CASSVRALEDEKLFF
14 - once TRBJ1-1 TRBV10-1 TGCGCCAGCAGTGAGTCGTCGACACCTCCGAGAGCTTTCTTT CASSESSTPPRAFF
16 - - TRBJ1-5 TRBV19 TGTGCCAGTACCACCTGGAAAAGGGGGAACAATCAGCCCCAGCATTTT CASTTWKRGNNQPQHF
16 TRBD1 - TRBJ1-3 TRBV3-1/TRBV3-2 TGTGCCAGCAGCCAGACGGACAGGGGGAACGGAAACACCATATATTTT CASSQTDRGNGNTIYF